These 18 T cell receptor beta chains were all obtained from the same sample, sequenced in a study of cytomegalovirus exposure and HLA in healthy donors (dated by TCRdb to the late 2010s). Library method: the immunoSEQ multiplex PCR assay. TCRdb mirrors the immuneACCESS table, restricted to in-frame sequences. Some clones are absent from its copies; in checked studies, under half trace to an unresolved V gene, and the reason for the others is unknown. The sample contains approximately 65,000 clones, roughly nine tenths of them found a single time. The top ten hold about 3% of the sample. Sequencing was done on a sample of PBMCs. The receptors were sampled from a man between 18 and 29 years old in good health and CMV-seronegative.

This chain links TRBV19 with TRBJ1-3, with D maybe TRBD1 (5 bases). The V gene lost 7 bases and the J gene lost 0 bases, with 13 bases spanning the gap. Germline V gene sequence: CDR1 LNHDA, CDR2 SQIVND (reference sequence). The CDR3 loop spans 15 amino acids. Here the CDR3 DNA reads TGTGCCAGTAATCCGGGACTGAGCTCTGGAAACACCATATATTTT. This sequence encodes CASNPGLSSGNTIYF.

The chain combines TRBV5-4 with TRBJ2-3, with no clear D. The CDR3 is made up of 11 amino acids. Germline assignment: CDR1 SGHNT and CDR2 YYREEE (reference sequence). Trimming took 5 bases from V and 5 from J, leaving 6 bases between them. The CDR3 is CASSRGDTQYF. The CDR3 coding sequence is TGTGCCAGCAGTCGAGGAGATACGCAGTATTTT.

V and J are TRBV7-2 and TRBJ2-7, with 9 bases identical to TRBD2. This CDR3 region has 15 residues. The J segment lost 2 bases and the V segment lost 3 bases, leaving 5 bases of the junction unmatched. In germline, CDR1 is SGHTA, CDR2 FQGNSA. CDR3 sequence: CASSFAGGSTYEQYF. The CDR3 nucleotides are TGTGCCAGCAGCTTTGCGGGAGGGTCAACCTACGAGCAGTACTTC.

V is TRBV25-1 and J is TRBJ1-2; 9 positions agree with TRBD1. CDR3 size: 15 residues. Germline V gene lookup returns CDR1 MGHDK and CDR2 SYGVNS. J gave up 4 bases and V 0 bases, and 3 bases lay outside the gene matches. The CDR3: CASSEYKGQGYGYTF. The CDR3 DNA follows: TGTGCCAGCAGTGAATATAAGGGACAGGGCTATGGCTACACCTTC.

A remark on this clone: The DNA is left out, because the CDR3 cannot be placed on it with certainty; the CDR3 is given as TCRdb lists it. The gene calls are TRBV21-1 and TRBJ1-5. TRBV21-1 represents a pseudogene. The CDR3 is 17 amino acids long, termini counted. CDR3 loop: CASSIFGGGSSNQPQHF.

The sample holds one count of this clone. The chain uses TRBV29-1 and TRBJ2-7; 8 positions match TRBD1. The CDR3 has 18 amino acids. CDR1 is SQVTM, CDR2 ANQGSEA, per germline. V lost 2 bases, J lost 4 bases, and 19 bases stayed unmatched. The DNA of the CDR3 is TGCAGCGTTGAATTTCCGAGGTCAGGGGGCAATCCCATTTACGAGCAGTACTTC. Its protein is CSVEFPRSGGNPIYEQYF.

The J gene is TRBJ2-3, the V gene TRBV28, with D unresolved. V was clipped by 4 bases and J by 6 bases, with 8 bases between them. In germline, CDR1 is MDHEN, CDR2 SYDVKM. CDR3 length: 12 residues. CDR3 sequence: CASSSFSDTQYF. The CDR3 DNA reads as TGTGCCAGCAGTTCCTTTAGCGATACGCAGTATTTT.

This clone came up a few times. This sequence joins TRBV7-3 and TRBJ2-3; D may be TRBD2 (6 bases). The V end lost 3 bases, the J end lost 5 bases, and 9 bases lay between the germline ends. CDR1 SGHTA and CDR2 FQGTGA come from the germline V gene. This CDR3 has 13 residues. DNA of the CDR3: TGTGCCAGCAGCTTGCAGGGAGGAGATACGCAGTATTTT. Amino acid sequence: CASSLQGGDTQYF. The full variable domain, rest sourced from reference TRBV7-3 and TRBJ2-3, is GAGVSQTPSNKVTEKGKYVELRCDPISGHTALYWYRQSLGQGPEFLIYFQGTGAADDSGLPNDRFFAVRPEGSVSTLKIQRTERGDSAVYLCASSLQGGDTQYFGPGTRLTVL.

As to this clone: A junction end diverges from the germline sequence, so it may reflect a read error. The chain has TRBV7-7 and TRBJ2-1; 7 bases agree with TRBD2. The length of the CDR3 is 15 residues. Per germline, CDR1 SSHAT and CDR2 FNYEAQ (reference sequence). The CDR3 sequence is CASSLSGGSLNEQFF. CDR3 in DNA: TGTGCTAGCAGCTTATCTGGCGGGAGCCTCAATGAGCAGTTCTTC.

The chain couples TRBV5-1 to TRBJ2-2, with 13 bases lining up with TRBD2. CDR1 is SGHRS and CDR2 is YFSETQ in the germline V gene. There are 15 residues in the CDR3. Unmatched junction bases numbered 7, after V lost 4 bases and J lost 10 bases. As DNA, the CDR3 is TGCGCCAGCAGCGTACTAGCGGGAGGGCCTGAGGAGCTGTTTTTT. This encodes CASSVLAGGPEELFF.

This chain connects TRBV29-1 to TRBJ1-1; perhaps TRBD1 as D (6 bases). CDR1 is SQVTM, CDR2 ANQGSEA, per germline. The V end lost 5 bases, the J end lost 2 bases, and 12 bases lay between the germline ends. The CDR3 sequence is 13 residues long. Here the CDR3 reads CSVLGQSNTEAFF. The CDR3 coding sequence is TGCAGCGTTCTTGGACAGAGTAACACTGAAGCTTTCTTT.

This clone has more than one count but fewer than ten. The chain links TRBV18 to TRBJ2-7; D is perhaps TRBD2 (6 bases). Looked up from germline, CDR1 is KGHSH and CDR2 is LQKENI. The V gene lost 6 bases and the J gene lost 0 bases, with 15 bases spanning the gap. The CDR3 spans 15 residues. CDR3 region: CASSSSNGGSYEQYF. For the CDR3, the DNA is TGTGCCAGCTCGTCCTCTAACGGGGGCTCCTACGAGCAGTACTTC.

The V gene is TRBV23-1, the J gene TRBJ2-1, with 10 bases fitting TRBD2. TRBV23-1 is marked as an open reading frame, function uncertain. V dropped 4 bases and J dropped 1; count of bases not matched to a gene: 13. The CDR3 sequence is 19 residues long. CDR3 bases: TGCGCCAGCAGTCTTGGGGAGAAGCGGGAGGGTAGTTCCTACAATGAGCAGTTCTTC. Its translation: CASSLGEKREGSSYNEQFF.

The chain has TRBV30 and TRBJ1-3; unclear D gene. CDR1 and CDR2 from the germline V gene are GTSNPN and SVGIG (reference sequence). This CDR3 has 14 amino acids. V was pared by 1 base and J by 1 base, with 8 bases between. The CDR3 nucleotides are TGTGCCTGGAGTGATTCGGGGTCTGGAAACACCATATATTTT. Protein: CAWSDSGSGNTIYF.

The rearrangement links TRBV4-3 to TRBJ2-1; TRBD2 matches 11 bases. Germline loops: CDR1 LGHNA, CDR2 YSLEER. The J segment lost 1 base and the V segment lost 0 bases, leaving 8 bases of the junction unmatched. The CDR3 sequence is 19 residues long. DNA for the CDR3: TGCGCCAGCAGCCAAGAGGTCCCAACTAGCGGGAGTTCCTACAATGAGCAGTTCTTC. Translation gives CASSQEVPTSGSSYNEQFF.

This clone was seen only a few times. This rearrangement joins TRBV4-2 to TRBJ2-5; 9 nucleotides line up with TRBD2. J was trimmed by 5 bases and V by 3 bases; bases with no gene match: 7. This CDR3 comprises 15 residues. CDR1 and CDR2 (germline): LGHNA, YNFKEQ. The CDR3 loop reads CASSQTSGNRETQYF. CDR3 coding DNA: TGTGCCAGCAGCCAGACTAGCGGAAACCGGGAGACCCAGTACTTC.

The chain has TRBV9 and TRBJ2-1; the match to TRBD2 covers 8 bases. The ends lost 1 base at V and 3 bases at J; junction bases unmatched: 9. The CDR3 sequence is 17 residues long. Germline V lookup: CDR1 SGDLS, CDR2 YYNGEE. This CDR3 reads CASSVRGVAGYYNEQFF. In DNA, the CDR3 is TGTGCCAGCAGCGTACGTGGGGTAGCGGGATACTACAATGAGCAGTTCTTC.

This clone showed up just a few times. The chain uses TRBV4-2 and TRBJ1-4; 7 positions agree with TRBD1. Trimming removed 0 bases from V and 7 bases from J; junction bases left unmatched: 8. The CDR3 length is 16 residues. Per the germline V gene, CDR1 is LGHNA and CDR2 is YNFKEQ. The DNA for the CDR3 is TGTGCCAGCAGCCAAGACCGACAGGGTGGTAGTGAAAAACTGTTTTTT. The encoded protein is CASSQDRQGGSEKLFF.